One and the same sample provided the 26 T cell receptor beta chains below, sequenced in a study of response to subunit inactivated influenza vaccine. TCRdb independently ran MiXCR on the RT-PCR reads; one entry per CDR3 protein. The sample has roughly 790,000 distinct CDR3 sequences, approximately 22% seen once. The sequencing here drew on PBMCs from blood, taken around 5 days after vaccination. All receptors come from a man between 50 and 59 years old who received an inactivated influenza vaccine.

V is TRBV7-2 and J is TRBJ2-7, with D uncertain. CDR3 size: 14 residues. Germline values: CDR1 SGHTA, CDR2 FQGNSA. V gave up 5 bases and J gave up 0 bases, with 11 bases separating them. The CDR3 DNA follows: TGTGCCAGCAGCCCCCAGTGGACCTCCTACGAGCAGTACTTC. Translating gives CASSPQWTSYEQYF.

This clonotype was recorded a few times. V usage is TRBV11-2 and J usage is TRBJ2-3; a weak D match, TRBD1 (6 bases). V was cut by 4 bases and J by 1 base, with 12 bases left in between. CDR3 length: 15 residues. From germline, CDR1 is SGHAT and CDR2 FQNNGV. In DNA, the CDR3 is TGTGCCAGCAGCTCCGGGACACCACGCACAGATACGCAGTATTTT. It translates to CASSSGTPRTDTQYF.

The rearrangement uses TRBV28 and TRBJ1-5; D is unresolved. Germline lookup yields CDR1 MDHEN and CDR2 SYDVKM. The length of the CDR3 is 14 residues. V gave up 7 bases and J gave up 0 bases, with 10 bases separating them. The CDR3 sequence is CASMGQASNQPQHF. The CDR3 coding sequence is TGTGCCAGCATGGGTCAGGCTAGCAATCAGCCCCAGCATTTT.

The chain couples TRBV29-1 to TRBJ1-1; the D gene is possibly TRBD1 (5 bases). Trimming removed 1 base from V and 7 bases from J, with 10 bases in between. Germline assignment: CDR1 SQVTM and CDR2 ANQGSEA. There are 12 residues in the CDR3. The CDR3 sequence is CSVEVQGGEAFF. In DNA form, the CDR3 reads TGCAGCGTTGAAGTCCAGGGTGGTGAAGCTTTCTTT. The entire variable domain, with the rest obtained from reference TRBV29-1 and TRBJ1-1, is as follows: SAVISQKPSRDICQRGTSLTIQCQVDSQVTMMFWYRQQPGQSLTLIATANQGSEATYESGFVIDKFPISRPNLTFSTLTVSNMSPEDSSIYLCSVEVQGGEAFFGQGTRLTVV.

Many counts were recorded for this clonotype. In DNA form, the CDR3 reads TGTGCCAGCAGTTACTCGGGACAGGGAAATCAGCCCCAGCATTTT. As protein: CASSYSGQGNQPQHF. The chain recombines TRBV6-5 with TRBJ1-5, with 9 bases aligning to TRBD1. J gave up 4 bases and V 0 bases, and 1 base lay outside the gene matches. The CDR3 has 15 residues. The germline gives CDR1 MNHEY, CDR2 SVGAGI.

The gene calls are TRBV2 and TRBJ2-7, with 8 bases identical to TRBD1. Germline trimming cut 6 bases from V and 5 bases from J; bases unmatched to any gene: 15. The CDR3 is made up of 16 amino acids. The germline gives CDR1 SNHLY, CDR2 FYNNEI. Here the CDR3 DNA reads TGTGCCAGCAGCCCTTATTCGGCAGGGGGCCCCAACGAGCAGTACTTC. It yields the protein CASSPYSAGGPNEQYF.

This clonotype has more than one count but fewer than ten. The chain has TRBV19 and TRBJ1-1, with 8 nucleotides matching TRBD1. Trimming at V came to 8 bases and at J to 5 bases, leaving 7 bases not matched to a gene. In germline, CDR1 is LNHDA, CDR2 SQIVND (reference sequence). CDR3 length: 13 residues. In DNA, the CDR3 is TGTGCCAGTGGGAGGACAGGGAAGACTGAAGCTTTCTTT. This codes for CASGRTGKTEAFF.

This clonotype was seen more than once but under ten times. The chain recombines TRBV10-3 with TRBJ1-6, with TRBD1 matching 7 bases. Germline V CDR1 and CDR2: ENHRY, SYGVKD. The CDR3 extends over 13 amino acids. V was clipped by 11 bases and J by 8 bases; unmatched bases: 9. CDR3 in amino acids: CAVSTGTHSPLHF. The CDR3 bases are TGTGCCGTGTCGACAGGGACACATTCACCCCTCCACTTT.

The chain is built from TRBV12-3 or TRBV12-4 and TRBJ2-1; 12 positions agree with TRBD2. This CDR3 comprises 16 residues. V dropped 5 bases and J dropped 2; count of bases not matched to a gene: 4. CDR3 loop: CASSGRLAGAYNEQFF. As DNA, the CDR3 is TGTGCCAGCAGTGGGCGACTAGCGGGGGCCTACAATGAGCAGTTCTTC.

The CDR3 DNA is TGTGCCAGCAGCTTTGGGATGGCGGGGGTCTACGAGCAGTACTTC. It specifies CASSFGMAGVYEQYF. The V call is TRBV7-2, the J call TRBJ2-7; 7 positions agree with TRBD2. The V and J ends lost 3 bases and 3 bases, in that order; junction bases with no gene match: 8. Germline values: CDR1 SGHTA, CDR2 FQGNSA. The CDR3 contains 15 residues.

In its sample, this clonotype was seen a few times. The chain recombines TRBV7-9 with TRBJ2-1; possibly TRBD1 for D (5 bases). The germline gives CDR1 SEHNR, CDR2 FQNEAQ (reference sequence). Trimming left V 1 base short and J 8 bases short, with 15 bases between. This CDR3 is 15 amino acids long. The CDR3 reads CASSLERSRGDEQFF. DNA for the CDR3: TGTGCCAGCAGCTTAGAGCGCTCTAGGGGTGATGAGCAGTTCTTC.

This clonotype appeared a few times. This chain connects TRBV9 to TRBJ2-3, with D perhaps being TRBD1 or TRBD2 (5 bases each). Germline loops: CDR1 SGDLS, CDR2 YYNGEE. The CDR3 is made up of 15 amino acids. V was trimmed by 0 bases and J by 2 bases, leaving 10 bases between them. The CDR3 nucleotides read TGTGCCAGCAGCGTAGGTCGGGGCCCCACAGATACGCAGTATTTT. It translates to CASSVGRGPTDTQYF.

This clonotype has a count of ten or more. The chain employs TRBV29-1 and TRBJ2-5, with D unresolved. The CDR3 is 12 residues long. Germline V gene lookup returns CDR1 SQVTM and CDR2 ANQGSEA. Trimming took off 2 bases at V and 5 bases at J, with 9 bases between the two ends. The CDR3 DNA reads as TGCAGCGTTGAAAAGGGTATCGAGACCCAGTACTTC. Encoded protein: CSVEKGIETQYF.

This clonotype was observed a handful of times. CDR3 bases: TGCGCCAGCAGACCTACAGGGGACTATGGCTACACCTTC. Its translation is CASRPTGDYGYTF. This sequence joins TRBV5-1 and TRBJ1-2; 7 bases fit TRBD1. Trimming at V came to 5 bases and at J to 3 bases, leaving 4 bases not matched to a gene. CDR3 length: 13 amino acids. Germline CDR1 is SGHRS and CDR2 is YFSETQ.

This rearrangement joins TRBV12-3 or TRBV12-4 to TRBJ2-7, with 7 bases aligning to TRBD2. This CDR3 has 11 residues. With 5 bases clipped from V and 7 bases from J, the junction kept 2 bases outside the gene matches. The CDR3 DNA reads TGTGCCAGCAGTATGGGGGGGGAGCAGTACTTC. Translated, it gives CASSMGGEQYF.

This clonotype was picked up a small number of times. V gene TRBV12-3 or TRBV12-4 combines with J gene TRBJ1-2; no clear D gene. The V gene lost 3 bases and the J gene lost 7 bases, with 12 bases spanning the gap. There are 13 residues in the CDR3. The CDR3 region has the DNA TGTGCCAGCAGTTTTTCCTTTCTTTCTGGCTACACCTTC. Its protein product is CASSFSFLSGYTF.

The V and J genes are TRBV7-2 and TRBJ2-1, with D perhaps matching TRBD2 (5 bases). Per germline, CDR1 SGHTA and CDR2 FQGNSA. The CDR3 spans 15 residues. V dropped 0 bases and J dropped 12 bases, with 18 bases sitting between them. DNA for the CDR3: TGTGCCAGCAGCTTAGCGTCGGGGTCAGGAGTAGGGCAGTTCTTC. This codes for CASSLASGSGVGQFF.

This clonotype was counted only a few times. DNA of the CDR3: TGTGCCAGCAGTTACGTCGGGAGCGTCTCCTACGAGCAGTACTTC. This encodes CASSYVGSVSYEQYF. The chain combines TRBV6-2 or TRBV6-3 with TRBJ2-7, with D possibly being TRBD2 (6 bases). CDR3 size: 15 residues. Germline CDR1 is MNHEY and CDR2 is SVGEGT. The ends were cut back, 2 bases at V and 0 bases at J, with 11 bases in the middle.

V usage is TRBV7-2 and J usage is TRBJ1-1; the D gene is possibly TRBD1 (5 bases). The germline V gene encodes CDR1 SGHTA and CDR2 FQGNSA. The CDR3 runs 16 residues. Deletions cut 5 bases from V and 0 bases from J, with 16 bases between. The CDR3 loop reads CASSTPWGTMNTEAFF. CDR3 nucleotide sequence: TGTGCCAGCAGCACCCCCTGGGGCACCATGAACACTGAAGCTTTCTTT. The full variable domain, completed using reference TRBV7-2 and TRBJ1-1, is GAGVSQSPSNKVTEKGKDVELRCDPISGHTALYWYRQSLGQGLEFLIYFQGNSAPDKSGLPSDRFSAERTGGSVSTLTIQRTQQEDSAVYLCASSTPWGTMNTEAFFGQGTRLTVV.

This clonotype was observed a few times. The chain is built from TRBV20-1 and TRBJ1-2; D possibly corresponds to TRBD1 (5 bases). The CDR3 loop spans 14 amino acids. Germline V gives CDR1 DFQATT, CDR2 SNEGSKA (reference sequence). The V and J ends lost 3 bases and 2 bases respectively, with 13 bases between them. The chain's CDR3 is CSASLTGANYGYTF. The CDR3 DNA reads as TGCAGTGCTAGTCTTACAGGAGCAAACTATGGCTACACCTTC.

V usage is TRBV7-2 and J usage is TRBJ2-7; D gene ambiguous. This CDR3 is built from 14 residues. The germline V and J ends were trimmed by 0 bases and 0 bases, with 6 bases remaining between them. Germline V gene sequence: CDR1 SGHTA, CDR2 FQGNSA. DNA for the CDR3: TGTGCCAGCAGCTTAGCTGTTCCCTCCTACGAGCAGTACTTC. Translation gives CASSLAVPSYEQYF.

In this sample, this clonotype turned up a few times. This CDR3 is CASSLGAGITDTQYF. The CDR3 region has the DNA TGTGCCAGCAGCTTGGGTGCGGGGATCACAGATACGCAGTATTTT. The chain uses TRBV5-6 and TRBJ2-3, with a weak D call TRBD2 (6 bases). CDR1 SGHDT and CDR2 YYEEEE come from the germline V gene. V dropped 0 bases and J dropped 2 bases, with 10 bases sitting between them. This CDR3 has 15 amino acids.

This clonotype was seen a handful of times. The DNA for the CDR3 is TGTGCCAGCAGCACGGGGGGCCTAAGCACAGATACGCAGTATTTT. Translating it yields CASSTGGLSTDTQYF. The chain combines TRBV28 with TRBJ2-3; TRBD2 is a possible D gene (7 bases). CDR1 and CDR2 from the germline V gene are MDHEN and SYDVKM. Trimming pared 6 bases from V and 0 bases from J, leaving 13 bases between. The CDR3 sequence is 15 residues long.

This rearrangement joins TRBV29-1 to TRBJ2-7; D unclear. The CDR3 loop spans 13 amino acids. Trimming removed 4 bases from V and 4 bases from J, with 14 bases in between. Germline CDR1 is SQVTM and CDR2 is ANQGSEA. In DNA form, the CDR3 reads TGCAGCGTTGGTAGCTACCGAGAATACGAGCAGTACTTC. Protein sequence: CSVGSYREYEQYF.

The chain couples TRBV5-1 to TRBJ1-1; tentative D call: TRBD1 (5 bases). The CDR3 extends over 14 amino acids. Germline lookup yields CDR1 SGHRS and CDR2 YFSETQ. The ends were cut back, 4 bases at V and 2 bases at J, with 12 bases in the middle. Here the CDR3 DNA reads TGCGCCAGCAGCGAGGGGCTAGAAAACACTGAAGCTTTCTTT. It yields the protein CASSEGLENTEAFF.

A few counts support this clonotype. V gene TRBV5-1 combines with J gene TRBJ2-1; D assignment may be TRBD1 or TRBD2 (5 bases each). There are 15 residues in the CDR3. Trimming pared 0 bases from V and 8 bases from J, leaving 15 bases between. Germline values: CDR1 SGHRS, CDR2 YFSETQ. The CDR3 loop reads CASSLGGRGLDEQFF. The DNA of the CDR3 is TGCGCCAGCAGCTTGGGGGGACGGGGATTGGATGAGCAGTTCTTC.